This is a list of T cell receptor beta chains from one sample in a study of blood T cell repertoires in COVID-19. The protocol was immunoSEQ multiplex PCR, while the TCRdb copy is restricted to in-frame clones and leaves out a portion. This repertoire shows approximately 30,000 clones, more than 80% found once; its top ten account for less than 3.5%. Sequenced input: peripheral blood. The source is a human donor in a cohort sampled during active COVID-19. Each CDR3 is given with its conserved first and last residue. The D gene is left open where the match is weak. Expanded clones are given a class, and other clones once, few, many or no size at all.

TGTGCCAGCAGCGTAGATCCAGCGGGTTGGTCCTACAATGAGCAGTTCTTC CASSVDPAGWSYNEQFF TRBJ2-1 . TRBV9 .
TGCGCCAGCAGCGTGTCCCACGACAGGTCTTTCAATGAGCAGTTCTTC CASSVSHDRSFNEQFF TRBJ2-1 . TRBV5-1 .
TGCGCCAGCAGCCAAGATGATGGGCAGGGCGACGAGCAGTACTTC CASSQDDGQGDEQYF TRBJ2-7 . TRBV4-3 .
TGTGCCAGCAGCGTAGGGGGACTAGCGGGGGGAGGCACAGATACGCAGTATTTT CASSVGGLAGGGTDTQYF TRBJ2-3 . TRBV9 TRBD2
TGTGCCAGCAGCCTAGCGGGGGGGCCCTACAATGAGCAGTTCTTC CASSLAGGPYNEQFF TRBJ2-1 . TRBV7-3 TRBD2
TGTGCCAGCAGCCCCCCGGGACAGGCAACCGAAGGGCAGTATTTT CASSPPGQATEGQYF TRBJ2-3 . TRBV5-4 TRBD1
TGTGCTAGTGGTTTGACAGGGGGCAATCAGCCCCAGCATTTT CASGLTGGNQPQHF TRBJ1-5 . TRBV12-5 TRBD1
TGTGCCAGCAGCGTACTTAGCGGGGGGGAAGAGACCCAGTACTTC CASSVLSGGEETQYF TRBJ2-5 . TRBV9 TRBD2
TGTGCCACCAGTGATGGGACAGTGAACACCGGGGAGCTGTTTTTT CATSDGTVNTGELFF TRBJ2-2 . TRBV24-1 TRBD1
TGTGCCAGGCAGGGCCCCTTAGAGCCCCAGCATTTT CARQGPLEPQHF TRBJ1-5 . TRBV7-9 .
TGTGCCATCGGAAGAGGAAACGAGGTTGAAGCTTTCTTT CAIGRGNEVEAFF TRBJ1-1 . TRBV10-3 .
TGTGCCAGCAGTTACTCTGGGGGGAGAGGTGAAAAACTGTTTTTT CASSYSGGRGEKLFF TRBJ1-4 once TRBV6-5 .
TGTGCCAGCAGTGAAAATATCGGGACAGGGAACACTGAAGCTTTCTTT CASSENIGTGNTEAFF TRBJ1-1 . TRBV6-1 TRBD1
TGTGCAAGTCGCTGCCCTGACGCGGGGGGGCTGGGCTTGGAGACCCAGTACTTC CASRCPDAGGLGLETQYF TRBJ2-5 . TRBV12-2 .
TGTGCCAGCAGCCAATCAGGGGCTGGCTACACCTTC CASSQSGAGYTF TRBJ1-2 . TRBV3-1/TRBV3-2 .
TGTGCCAGCAGTTTATCCGGGGCTACGGGGGGATACACAGATACGCAGTATTTT CASSLSGATGGYTDTQYF TRBJ2-3 . TRBV27 TRBD2
TGTGCCAGCAGCTTAGGCACCGGCACAGATACGCAGTATTTT CASSLGTGTDTQYF TRBJ2-3 . TRBV7-3 .
TGTGCCAGCAGCCCCGACCGCGCCCTGGGCGGCTACACCTTC CASSPDRALGGYTF TRBJ1-2 . TRBV7-3 .
TGTGCCAGCAGCCAAGTCCGGGACAGGGGCCAGTACTTC CASSQVRDRGQYF TRBJ2-5 . TRBV3-1/TRBV3-2 TRBD1
TGTGCCAGCAGCTTCCAGGGGAACACTGAAGCTTTCTTT CASSFQGNTEAFF TRBJ1-1 . TRBV11-3 .
TGTGCCAGCTCACCGTCCATCGAGCAGTACTTC CASSPSIEQYF TRBJ2-7 . TRBV18 .
TGTGCCAGTAGCCCAGGACGGCGCGGGCAGCCCCAGCATTTT CASSPGRRGQPQHF TRBJ1-5 . TRBV19 .
TGTGCCAGCAGCGTAGGGACAGGGTTGAACTATGGCTACACCTTC CASSVGTGLNYGYTF TRBJ1-2 . TRBV9 TRBD1
TGTGCCAGCAGCTGGACACTAGCGGGGATTTGGGTTGAGCAGTTCTTC CASSWTLAGIWVEQFF TRBJ2-1 . TRBV7-2 TRBD2
TGTGCCAGCAGTAGTACTCCGGGTCGGCAGAACACCTTC CASSSTPGRQNTF TRBJ1-2 . TRBV12-3/TRBV12-4 .
TGTGCCAGCAGCCGAGAGCGGACGGAAACTGAAGCTTTCTTT CASSRERTETEAFF TRBJ1-1 . TRBV7-8 .
TGTGCCAGCAGTTTATCCTCGACAGGCCATTTACCTTCTGGAAACACCATATATTTT CASSLSSTGHLPSGNTIYF TRBJ1-3 . TRBV27 .
TGTGCCAGCAGCCCGCTGGGACAGGACAATCAGCCCCAGCATTTT CASSPLGQDNQPQHF TRBJ1-5 few TRBV5-8 TRBD1
TGTGCCAGCAGCCCAACCGTTACAGGAACAGATACGCAGTATTTT CASSPTVTGTDTQYF TRBJ2-3 . TRBV7-9 .
TGTGCCAGTAGTTCGGATTCACCCCTCCACTTT CASSSDSPLHF TRBJ1-6 . TRBV19 .
TGTGCCAGCAGTTATACAGGGGACGGTTCACCCCTCCACTTT CASSYTGDGSPLHF TRBJ1-6 . TRBV6-2/TRBV6-3 TRBD1
TGTGCCAGCAGCGTTATGGGACAGCCTAACACTGAAGCTTTCTTT CASSVMGQPNTEAFF TRBJ1-1 . TRBV9 TRBD1
TGTGCCTGGGGGGGGAAGGGAGGTCTTGCCGGGGAGCTGTTTTTT CAWGGKGGLAGELFF TRBJ2-2 . TRBV30 .
TGTGCCAGCAGCTCCGGACAGGGGGCATACAATGAGCAGTTCTTC CASSSGQGAYNEQFF TRBJ2-1 once TRBV7-8 TRBD1
TGTGCCAGTAGTATGGTGGGACAGCCTAATTCACCCCTCCACTTT CASSMVGQPNSPLHF TRBJ1-6 . TRBV19 TRBD1
TGTGCCAGCAGCCCCTCGGGTGGGAGCACAGATACGCAGTATTTT CASSPSGGSTDTQYF TRBJ2-3 . TRBV5-4 .
TGTGCCAGCAGCGTCCTAGGCGTGGGCACCGGGGAGCTGTTTTTT CASSVLGVGTGELFF TRBJ2-2 . TRBV11-2 .
TGTGCCAGCAGTTACCGCGCCTATGGCTACACCTTC CASSYRAYGYTF TRBJ1-2 . TRBV12-3/TRBV12-4 .
TGTGCCACGGGGGGGGGATCGCCCCCCTACGAGCAGTACTTC CATGGGSPPYEQYF TRBJ2-7 . TRBV7-2 TRBD2
TGTGCCAGTAGTACCGCGGCGGGGGATACGCAGTATTTT CASSTAAGDTQYF TRBJ2-3 few TRBV19 .
TGTGCCAGCAGCATACAGGTGAATCGGGTGTACAATGAGCAGTTCTTC CASSIQVNRVYNEQFF TRBJ2-1 . TRBV21-1 .
TGTGCCAGCAGGGGACAAGACAGGAACACTGAAGCTTTCTTT CASRGQDRNTEAFF TRBJ1-1 . TRBV6-4 .
TGTGCCAGCAGCGCCTCGACAGGGGGCGGCAATCAGCCCCAGCATTTT CASSASTGGGNQPQHF TRBJ1-5 . TRBV7-9 TRBD1
TGTGCCAGCGCCCGACAGGGGGCTAACTATGGCTACACCTTC CASARQGANYGYTF TRBJ1-2 . TRBV2 TRBD1
TGTGCCAGCAGCTTGGAAGGCAGGATCTATGGCTACACCTTC CASSLEGRIYGYTF TRBJ1-2 once TRBV5-8 .
TGCGCCAGCAGCGGCGGGGGGGCCGAAAACATTCAGTACTTC CASSGGGAENIQYF TRBJ2-4 . TRBV5-1 TRBD2
TGTGCCAGTAGTCTTAAAAAGGGGGCCTACGAGCAGTACTTC CASSLKKGAYEQYF TRBJ2-7 . TRBV19 .
TGTGCCAGCAGCTCCGAAGCCGGGTCTGGAGGGACTGAAGCTTTCTTT CASSSEAGSGGTEAFF TRBJ1-1 . TRBV7-3 .